This T cell receptor (beta chain) appears in the sequencing data of a study of STAT5B mutations in CD4+ large granular lymphocyte leukemia. Healthy controls were blood donor buffy coats. Only in-frame clones appear in the TCRdb table, and some are missing; sequencing was by immunoSEQ multiplex PCR. The table includes about 21,000 clones, 65% to 80% detected once. Sequencing used CD4+ T cells from blood buffy coats. The sequence came from a human donor in good health.

This chain's CDR3 is CASSGAGPGELFF. CDR3 DNA sequence: TGTGCCAGCAGCGGGGCAGGGCCCGGGGAGCTGTTTTTT. The rearrangement joins TRBV7-8 to TRBJ2-2, with D maybe TRBD1 (5 bases). The CDR3 sequence is 13 residues long. Germline V gives CDR1 SGHVS, CDR2 FQNEAQ. Trimming left V 5 bases short and J 6 bases short, with 10 bases between.